This T cell receptor beta chain was retrieved from a study of CD8 T cell repertoires and HIV-1 epitope variants. Study overall: Epitopes were three Gag families plus Nef HW9 and YT9. Regarding the study as a whole: Most of the nine antigen-specific clonotypes appeared cross-reactive to autologous or escape variants.

CDR3 length equals 13 residues. Germline-derived CDR1 and CDR2 are LNHNV and YYDKDF (reference sequence). V was cut by 7 bases and J by 1 base, with 10 bases left in between. Sequencing of TCR beta CDR3 used immunoSEQ survey depth. Profiling relied on immunoSEQ multiplex PCR, and the TCRdb table lists in-frame clones only, not all of them. The sample has about 95,000 clones; approximately 70% are singletons. About this clone: Its antigen is still unknown.

This sequence joins TRBV15 and TRBJ2-5; D possibly corresponds to TRBD1 (6 bases). This sequence was found in a male donor with HIV. The specimen was uncultured baseline CD8+ T cells from peripheral blood mononuclear cells (PBMCs). The CDR3: CATTTGTQETQYF. The CDR3 coding sequence is TGTGCCACCACTACAGGGACCCAAGAGACCCAGTACTTC.